This T cell receptor (beta chain) was retrieved from a study of blood T cell repertoires in COVID-19. TCRdb's copy holds only in-frame clones and misses some; the assay was immunoSEQ multiplex PCR. The data show 380,000 or so clones, about four fifths seen once. Looked up from germline, CDR1 is MNHNY and CDR2 is SVGAGI (reference sequence). The CDR3 covers 15 residues. V was cut by 10 bases and J by 5 bases, with 20 bases left in between. The chain recombines TRBV6-6 with TRBJ1-4, with D uncertain. This clonotype was obtained from a human donor with acute or convalescent COVID-19. The donor label of this sample is uncertain. Source material: peripheral blood. The DNA for the CDR3 is TGTGCCACCACTAAGACCCGGGTTTCAAATGAAAAACTGTTTTTT. Its translation is CATTKTRVSNEKLFF.